Listed below are T cell receptor beta chains from one sample, sequenced in a study of blood T cell repertoires in COVID-19. TCRdb's copy holds only in-frame clones and misses some; the assay was immunoSEQ multiplex PCR. The data show tens of thousands of clones, 70% to 90% seen once. What was sequenced was peripheral blood. The receptors were sampled from a man in his 60s with acute or convalescent COVID-19. Both conserved end residues are part of each CDR3. A D gene is named only where the DNA matches it firmly. Some rows mark clone size as missing; the rest say once, few, many or name a class of expanded clone.

>-|TRBJ2-3|TRBV7-3|-
CASSLGGRRSSTDTQYF
TGTGCCAGCAGCTTAGGAGGGAGGAGGTCTAGCACAGATACGCAGTATTTT
>-|TRBJ2-1|TRBV11-2|-
CASSTRGPSTGEQFF
TGTGCCAGCAGCACCCGTGGGCCTAGCACCGGTGAGCAGTTCTTC
>TRBD1|TRBJ1-1|TRBV30|few
CAWAHLLRDRGRGAFF
TGTGCCTGGGCCCACCTACTCCGGGACAGGGGAAGGGGAGCTTTCTTT
>TRBD2|TRBJ2-7|TRBV10-3|once
CAISSGTSGTYEQYF
TGTGCCATCAGTTCCGGGACTAGCGGTACCTACGAGCAGTACTTC
>TRBD1|TRBJ1-2|TRBV7-9|-
CASSSPRTGVYGYTF
TGTGCCAGCAGCTCCCCCCGGACAGGGGTATATGGCTACACCTTC
>-|TRBJ2-3|TRBV24-1|-
CATTAGAPDTQYF
TGTGCCACCACGGCAGGGGCCCCAGATACGCAGTATTTT
>-|TRBJ2-7|TRBV19|-
CASNRGYGGEQYF
TGTGCCAGTAATCGGGGCTACGGAGGGGAGCAGTACTTC
>TRBD1|TRBJ2-7|TRBV24-1|-
CATSDLGQVQYF
TGTGCCACCAGTGATTTAGGACAGGTCCAGTACTTC
>TRBD2|TRBJ2-1|TRBV5-1|-
CASRLTSGTSNEQFF
TGCGCCAGCAGACTTACTAGCGGGACCTCCAATGAGCAGTTCTTC
>-|TRBJ1-5|TRBV7-8|-
CASSVQENQPQHF
TGTGCCAGCAGCGTACAGGAAAATCAGCCCCAGCATTTT
>TRBD1|TRBJ2-7|TRBV27|-
CASSPRTGRYEQYF
TGTGCCAGCAGTCCCCGGACAGGGAGATACGAGCAGTACTTC
>TRBD2|TRBJ2-1|TRBV6-2/TRBV6-3|-
CASSYSSGRQFF
TGTGCCAGCAGTTACTCTAGCGGGAGGCAGTTCTTC
>-|TRBJ2-7|TRBV5-4|-
CASSLIGVTYEQYF
TGTGCCAGCAGCTTGATAGGGGTGACCTACGAGCAGTACTTC
>TRBD1|TRBJ1-2|TRBV6-5|-
CASSPKGAVNGYTF
TGTGCCAGCAGCCCGAAGGGGGCTGTGAATGGCTACACCTTC
>TRBD1|TRBJ2-3|TRBV13|-
CASSWLRGLRTDTQYF
TGTGCCAGCAGCTGGCTAAGGGGGCTCCGCACAGATACGCAGTATTTT